This T cell receptor (beta chain) was captured by sequencing in a study of blood T cell repertoires in COVID-19. Overall study: Acute and convalescent COVID-19 samples came from the United States, Italy and Spain.

Enrolled through a virtual design, the participants were between 18 and 89 years of age and came from about two dozen US areas. Resolution of symptoms, clearance, or two negative PCRs was present in recovered Cohort 3 donors. Original data processing: Amplification of reference gene primers was used by the study to estimate nucleated cell counts. Produced via immunoSEQ multiplex PCR; TCRdb's table is partial and in-frame only. Clone size and the V and J calls come from that table; the DNA yielded D and trimming. The repertoire holds over 150,000 clones, over 70% seen once, with 3% to 3.5% in the top ten. V was shortened by 2 bases and J by 7 bases, with 18 bases between the two germline ends. The CDR3 covers 16 residues. In germline, CDR1 is MNHNS, CDR2 SASEGT.

Sample: PBMCs or T cells enriched from blood (not recorded which). This chain links TRBV6-1 with TRBJ1-5; TRBD1 might be the D (6 bases). This TCR was recovered from a woman aged 55-69 years who had recovered from COVID-19. The CDR3 region is CASSESAYRELQPQHF. The CDR3 coding sequence is TGTGCCAGCAGTGAATCGGCCTACAGGGAATTACAGCCCCAGCATTTT.